The 17 T cell receptor beta chains reported below all come from one sample, sequenced in a study of vaccination and CD4 T cells after COVID-19. Time point given: late sampling 161 to 241 days after vaccination in a few convalescent patients. The treatment: roughly ten-day PBMC culture with coronavirus spike peptide pools or control peptides (ViraFEST assay). Oncomine TCR Beta short-read sequencing was applied to DNA from cultured CD4+ T cells. Each CDR3 protein gets one entry after TCRdb re-called the PCR reads with MiXCR. The top ten hold 20% to 25% of the sample, which has more than 15,000 distinct CDR3 sequences, more than 40% seen once. Their antigens are not known. The sample in question was CD4+ T cells from blood, cultured in vitro, obtained about 7 months after SARS-CoV-2 vaccination. The receptors originated from a human donor who had recovered from COVID-19.

The V and J genes are TRBV6-1 and TRBJ2-2; 9 bases line up with TRBD1. Per germline, CDR1 MNHNS and CDR2 SASEGT. The CDR3 extends over 16 amino acids. The V and J ends lost 5 bases and 6 bases, in that order; junction bases with no gene match: 10. CDR3 nucleotides: TGTGCCAGCAGTACTTACAGGGGGCGCATCCCCGGGGAGCTGTTTTTT. This codes for CASSTYRGRIPGELFF.

CDR3 DNA sequence: TGTGCCAGCAGCTCCCGATCGGACTGGAGAAATGAGCAGTTCTTC. Translated, it gives CASSSRSDWRNEQFF. The chain recombines TRBV7-2 with TRBJ2-1, with TRBD2 as a possible D gene (5 bases). Germline V gene data show CDR1 as SGHTA and CDR2 as FQGNSA. The CDR3 sequence is 15 residues long. V was shortened by 4 bases and J by 7 bases, with 17 bases between the two germline ends.

The chain has TRBV20-1 and TRBJ1-6; D perhaps matches TRBD1 (6 bases). The CDR3 consists of 13 residues. Trimming removed 2 bases from V and 7 bases from J, with 9 bases in between. CDR1 and CDR2 from the germline V gene are DFQATT and SNEGSKA (reference sequence). CDR3: CSARSTGNSPLHF. The CDR3 region has the DNA TGCAGTGCTAGATCCACAGGGAATTCACCCCTCCACTTT.

This clonotype was counted between two and nine times. The rearrangement uses TRBV20-1 and TRBJ1-5; D is unclear. CDR1 and CDR2 (germline): DFQATT, SNEGSKA (reference sequence). The CDR3 is 13 residues long. The V and J ends lost 2 bases and 6 bases respectively, with 11 bases between them. The CDR3 coding sequence is TGCAGTGCTAGAACCCAGGCGGGTCAGCCCCAGCATTTT. Protein: CSARTQAGQPQHF.

Comments on this clonotype: The junction departs from germline at one end; a sequencing error may be responsible. The J gene is TRBJ1-2, the V gene TRBV20-1; 10 nucleotides align to TRBD1. The CDR3 runs to 13 residues. The germline V gene encodes CDR1 DFQATT and CDR2 SNEGSKA (reference sequence). In DNA form, the CDR3 reads TGCAGTGCTAGAGATACCGGGACAGGGGCCCTCTCTTTC. Translated, it gives CSARDTGTGALSF.

The V call is TRBV6-1, the J call TRBJ1-5; D gene uncertain. Germline V gives CDR1 MNHNS, CDR2 SASEGT. The CDR3 runs to 16 residues. V lost 4 bases to trimming and J lost 6 bases, with 19 bases between them. CDR3 nucleotides: TGTGCCAGCAGTGCCAACTACGTCGTGGCAGTTCAGCCCCAGCATTTT. Its translation: CASSANYVVAVQPQHF.

There are a few counts of this clonotype. The V gene is TRBV7-8, the J gene TRBJ2-5; 8 nucleotides line up with TRBD1. V dropped 2 bases and J dropped 5; count of bases not matched to a gene: 19. Germline CDR1 SGHVS, CDR2 FQNEAQ. This CDR3 is built from 19 residues. The CDR3 sequence: CASSLRPTGALYSVETQYF. The CDR3 DNA is TGTGCCAGCAGCTTAAGACCGACAGGGGCCCTTTATTCTGTCGAGACCCAGTACTTC.

This clonotype showed up just a few times. The V and J genes are TRBV27 and TRBJ2-1; the D gene is possibly TRBD1 (6 bases). Germline V gene sequence: CDR1 MNHEY, CDR2 SMNVEV (reference sequence). The CDR3 consists of 15 residues. V gave up 5 bases and J gave up 0 bases, with 11 bases separating them. The CDR3: CASSGGQSSYNEQFF. The CDR3 bases are TGTGCCAGCAGTGGCGGACAGAGCTCCTACAATGAGCAGTTCTTC.

This rearrangement joins TRBV7-6 to TRBJ2-3, with D perhaps being TRBD1 or TRBD2 (6 bases each). V dropped 5 bases and J dropped 3 bases, with 18 bases sitting between them. CDR1 and CDR2 from the germline V gene are SGHVS and FNYEAQ. The CDR3 extends over 16 amino acids. The CDR3 spells CASSPQSGAATDTQYF. CDR3 bases: TGTGCCAGCAGCCCACAGTCGGGGGCTGCAACAGATACGCAGTATTTT.

This clonotype has more than one count but fewer than ten. The rearrangement uses TRBV20-1 and TRBJ2-7; tentatively, D is TRBD2 (6 bases). The V gene's germline CDR1 is DFQATT and CDR2 SNEGSKA (reference sequence). V lost 4 bases and J lost 0, with 16 bases in between. CDR3 length: 15 amino acids. CDR3 protein: CSAIDGRGSSYEQYF. The CDR3 bases are TGCAGTGCTATCGATGGTCGGGGGAGCTCCTACGAGCAGTACTTC.

The V gene is TRBV20-1, the J gene TRBJ2-7; 10 bases agree with TRBD1. CDR3 size: 14 residues. Germline CDR1 is DFQATT and CDR2 is SNEGSKA (reference sequence). J gave up 4 bases and V 1 base, and 4 bases lay outside the gene matches. The chain's CDR3 is CSARGQGALYEQYF. The DNA of the CDR3 is TGCAGTGCTAGAGGACAGGGGGCCCTATACGAGCAGTACTTC.

This chain joins TRBV20-1 and TRBJ2-7; maybe TRBD2 (6 bases). CDR1 is DFQATT and CDR2 is SNEGSKA in the germline V gene (reference sequence). With 2 bases removed from V and 0 bases from J, the gap between germline ends came to 11 bases. The CDR3 is 14 amino acids. The CDR3 sequence: CSARMMDYSYEQYF. The CDR3, as DNA: TGCAGTGCTAGAATGATGGACTACTCCTACGAGCAGTACTTC.

This rearrangement joins TRBV20-1 to TRBJ2-7; D might be TRBD1 or TRBD2, each matching 5 bases. This CDR3 spans 13 amino acids. V lost 4 bases and J lost 5, with 15 bases in between. CDR1 DFQATT and CDR2 SNEGSKA come from the germline V gene (reference sequence). The CDR3 DNA reads TGCAGTGCTACAGGGAGCAGATCTAACGAGCAGTACTTC. Protein: CSATGSRSNEQYF.

This chain uses TRBV5-8 with TRBJ1-2, with D possibly TRBD1 on 6 matching bases. This CDR3 is 14 amino acids long. Germline CDR1 reads SGHTS; CDR2 reads YDEGEE. V was cut by 3 bases and J by 8 bases, with 17 bases left in between. CDR3 amino acids: CASSWTRAGGGYTF. CDR3 nucleotides: TGTGCCAGCAGCTGGACCAGGGCGGGGGGCGGCTACACCTTC.

The CDR3 spells CANGTSGEILVHEQYF. The CDR3 nucleotides read TGTGCCAACGGGACTAGCGGGGAAATCCTAGTCCACGAGCAGTACTTC. The rearrangement uses TRBV7-3 and TRBJ2-7; 13 positions agree with TRBD2. Germline trimming cut 10 bases from V and 5 bases from J; bases unmatched to any gene: 14. The length of the CDR3 is 16 residues. Per the germline V gene, CDR1 is SGHTA and CDR2 is FQGTGA.

The chain links TRBV11-3 to TRBJ2-2, with D unclear. V gave up 4 bases and J gave up 6 bases, with 9 bases separating them. This CDR3 comprises 13 residues. Looked up from germline, CDR1 is SGHNT and CDR2 is YENEEA. The CDR3 sequence is CASSSRWSGELFF. The CDR3 DNA is TGTGCCAGCAGCTCAAGGTGGTCCGGGGAGCTGTTTTTT.

V and J are TRBV21-1 and TRBJ2-7; the table's D call TRBD1 went unverified against the DNA. TRBV21-1 is marked as a pseudogene. The CDR3 is 13 amino acids. The CDR3 sequence is CASTQGTSYEQYF. As DNA, the CDR3 is TGTGCCAGCACACAGGGGACCTCCTACGAGCAGTACTTC.